This entry lists 10 T cell receptor beta chains sequenced from one sample in a study of Graves' ophthalmopathy and Graves' hyperthyroidism. RNA transcripts provided the template for amplifying TCR beta CDR3 regions. HTBI-primed RT-PCR formed the first round, and a multiplex PCR formed the second. Via MiXCR, TCRdb re-called the multiplex PCR reads, giving one row per CDR3 protein. The data contain about 1.1 million distinct CDR3 sequences, roughly two fifths of them singletons. Sequencing was done on a sample of peripheral blood or thyroid tissue (not recorded which). The receptors stem from an adult man with Graves' hyperthyroidism.

This clonotype was counted only a few times. This rearrangement joins TRBV10-3 to TRBJ1-5; D is undetermined. Germline CDR1 reads ENHRY; CDR2 reads SYGVKD. V lost 3 bases to trimming and J lost 4 bases, with 22 bases between them. The CDR3 length is 18 residues. CDR3 nucleotide sequence: TGTGCCATCAGTGAAGGCGGCCCGACACCGGGGTTGAATCAGCCCCAGCATTTT. Translated: CAISEGGPTPGLNQPQHF.

The chain joins TRBV11-2 to TRBJ1-2; 9 bases are a match to TRBD1. CDR1 and CDR2 (germline): SGHAT, FQNNGV. J was trimmed by 6 bases and V by 6 bases; bases with no gene match: 5. The CDR3 totals 13 residues. The CDR3 protein is CASRDRGGDGYTF. In DNA form, the CDR3 reads TGTGCCAGCAGGGACAGGGGAGGGGATGGCTACACCTTC. The variable domain in full, with the rest retrieved from reference TRBV11-2 and TRBJ1-2, is EAGVAQSPRYKIIEKRQSVAFWCNPISGHATLYWYQQILGQGPKLLIQFQNNGVVDDSQLPKDRFSAERLKGVDSTLKIQPAKLEDSAVYLCASRDRGGDGYTFGSGTRLTVV.

Notes on this clonotype: The junction and the germline gene differ at one end; a read error may be behind it. The genes are TRBV10-3 and TRBJ2-7; a possible D gene is TRBD2 (5 bases). This CDR3 is 14 amino acids long. The germline V gene encodes CDR1 ENHRY and CDR2 SYGVKD. DNA for the CDR3: TGTGCCAGCAGTGAGACTACGAGCTCCTACGAGCAGTACTTC. Translated, it gives CASSETTSSYEQYF.

The chain carries TRBV10-2 and TRBJ2-7, with 8 positions matching TRBD1. The CDR3 covers 15 residues. Trimming removed 3 bases from V and 3 bases from J; junction bases left unmatched: 7. Per germline, CDR1 WSHSY and CDR2 SAAADI. The CDR3 bases are TGCGCCAGCAGTGACTCCAGGGGGCGCTTCTACGAGCAGTACTTC. Residues: CASSDSRGRFYEQYF.

CDR3 sequence reads: CASSQGDRAQYGYTF. The CDR3 bases are TGCGCCAGCAGCCAAGGAGACAGGGCTCAGTATGGCTACACCTTC. This sequence joins TRBV4-1 and TRBJ1-2, with 7 bases fitting TRBD1. Trimming removed 1 base from V and 5 bases from J; junction bases left unmatched: 7. CDR1 is MGHRA and CDR2 is YSYEKL in the germline V gene. The CDR3 extends over 15 amino acids.

This clonotype was counted at least ten times. The chain carries TRBV2 and TRBJ2-7; TRBD2 might be the D (6 bases). Trimming took off 7 bases at V and 0 bases at J, with 16 bases between the two ends. Looked up from germline, CDR1 is SNHLY and CDR2 is FYNNEI. The CDR3 totals 15 residues. The CDR3 DNA reads TGTGCCAGCACTCCTGGCGGGACTGGCTCCTACGAGCAGTACTTC. Protein sequence: CASTPGGTGSYEQYF.

The genes are TRBV5-1 and TRBJ2-5; TRBD1 agrees at 10 bases. Trimming at V came to 7 bases and at J to 5 bases, leaving 14 bases not matched to a gene. Germline V CDR1 and CDR2: SGHRS, YFSETQ. The CDR3 is 16 amino acids. The DNA for the CDR3 is TGCGCCAGCCGCGCGACAGGGGGCGAAGGAGGGGAGACCCAGTACTTC. Protein sequence: CASRATGGEGGETQYF.

This CDR3 is CASSLGASGWGETQYF. CDR3 DNA: TGTGCCAGCAGCTTAGGCGCTAGCGGGTGGGGAGAGACCCAGTACTTC. The chain is built from TRBV7-2 and TRBJ2-5, with 8 nucleotides matching TRBD2. Trimming at V came to 1 base and at J to 4 bases, leaving 8 bases not matched to a gene. The CDR3 has 16 amino acids. Germline V gives CDR1 SGHTA, CDR2 FQGNSA.

CDR3 protein: CASSQLGDGREQYF. The CDR3 coding sequence is TGCGCCAGCAGCCAATTGGGGGACGGGCGGGAGCAGTACTTC. The chain joins TRBV4-1 to TRBJ2-7, with D perhaps TRBD1 or TRBD2 (5 bases each). Per germline, CDR1 MGHRA and CDR2 YSYEKL. Trimming pared 2 bases from V and 7 bases from J, leaving 15 bases between. The length of the CDR3 is 14 residues.

There are many counts of this clonotype. The genes are TRBV7-9 and TRBJ1-1, with 10 bases aligning to TRBD1. The germline CDR1 and CDR2 sequences are SEHNR and FQNEAQ (reference sequence). The CDR3 covers 15 residues. J gave up 6 bases and V 2 bases, and 6 bases lay outside the gene matches. DNA for the CDR3: TGTGCCAGCAGCTTACCCCGACAGGGGGCGGCTGAAGCTTTCTTT. Amino acid sequence: CASSLPRQGAAEAFF.